The rows below give T cell receptor beta chains drawn from one sample of a study of tumor and adjacent non-tumor tissue in lung cancer. TCRdb called the multiplex PCR reads again in MiXCR, with one record for every CDR3 protein. The sample consists of about 86,000 distinct CDR3 sequences, around three quarters of them appearing once. The sample consisted of distant non-tumor lung tissue. The receptors were gathered from a woman in her 50s with non-small cell lung cancer. CDR3s include the opening cysteine and the closing phenylalanine or tryptophan. The D gene is left open where the match is weak. Clone size, where shown, is once, few, many, or a class for clones that have expanded.

once	TRBJ2-7	TRBV7-8	TRBD1	TGTGCCAGCATCTCCTTGACAGGGGAAGAGTGGGAGCGGTACTTC	CASISLTGEEWERYF
many	TRBJ1-2	TRBV6-5	TRBD1	TGTGCCAGCAGTTACTCGAACAGGGGATATGGCTACACCTTC	CASSYSNRGYGYTF
.	TRBJ2-7	TRBV6-5	TRBD1	TGTGCCAGCACCGCACCAGACAGGGGGCAAGGAGAGCAGTATTTC	CASTAPDRGQGEQYF
once	TRBJ2-3	TRBV11-2	TRBD2	TGTGCCAGCAGCCTAGAGACTAGCGGTTCAGAAGCTTTT	CASSLETSGSEAF
.	TRBJ2-2	TRBV6-1	.	TGTGCCAGCAGTGAGTTAGCATGGAACACCGAGGAGCTGTTTTTT	CASSELAWNTEELFF
.	TRBJ1-1	TRBV11-2	.	TGTGCCATCAGTTTAGAGCCGGGGGCGAAGACTGAAGCTTTCTTT	CAISLEPGAKTEAFF
.	TRBJ2-5	TRBV7-9	.	TGCGCCAGCAGCTTAGTGGGGGCACAAGAGACCCAGTACTTC	CASSLVGAQETQYF
.	TRBJ2-2	TRBV20-1	.	TGCAGTGCTAGGACACAAACAAGGGAGCTGTTTTTT	CSARTQTRELFF
.	TRBJ2-7	TRBV29-1	TRBD2	TGCAACGTTATGGGACTAGCGGGACCGCCCTACGAACAGTACTTC	CNVMGLAGPPYEQYF
few	TRBJ1-3	TRBV20-1	.	TGCAGTGCTAGAGTCGGCACCCCTGGAAACACCATATATTTT	CSARVGTPGNTIYF
many	TRBJ1-5	TRBV5-8	TRBD1	TGTGCCAGCAGCCTTCGCGACAGGGTCAATCAGCCCCAGCATTTT	CASSLRDRVNQPQHF
.	TRBJ1-1	TRBV19	.	TGTGCCAGTACCCCTCCTGTCCGCGGACGAGTTGAAGCTATCTTT	CASTPPVRGRVEAIF
.	TRBJ2-1	TRBV29-1	.	TGCAGTGTTGATATGGGGTACAATGAGCAGTTCTTC	CSVDMGYNEQFF
.	TRBJ2-3	TRBV4-1	.	TGCGCCAGCAGCCAAGATTGGGCGACAGACACGCAATATTTT	CASSQDWATDTQYF
.	TRBJ2-1	TRBV11-2	.	TGTGCCAGCACCTTAGATTATGGCGGTTGGCATGAACAGTTCTTC	CASTLDYGGWHEQFF
.	TRBJ2-7	TRBV6-5	.	TGTGCCAACAGTACGCCGGGGAGGTACGAGCAGTACTTC	CANSTPGRYEQYF
many	TRBJ1-1	TRBV7-9	.	TGTGCCAGCAGCTTAGTTAAGTTGAACACTGAAGCTTTCTTT	CASSLVKLNTEAFF
few	TRBJ2-7	TRBV5-1	.	TGCGCCAGCAGTGTTACCCCGGGATCGGCTCAGTACTTC	CASSVTPGSAQYF